The rows below give T cell receptor beta chains drawn from one sample of a study of T cells in Graves' hyperthyroidism and ophthalmopathy. TCRdb independently ran MiXCR on the multiplex PCR reads; one entry per CDR3 protein. The repertoire has some 650,000 distinct CDR3 sequences, approximately 16% of them found once; the top ten carry around 3.5%. Sequenced material: blood. The receptors shown here come from a middle-aged woman with Graves' ophthalmopathy. The CDR3 runs from the conserved cysteine through the conserved F or W. Fields, in order: clone size, D gene, V gene, J gene, CDR3 DNA, CDR3 protein. The D gene is left open where the match is weak. For some rows the clone size is stated as once, few or many, or as a class when expanded; others skip it.

few,TRBD1,TRBV28,TRBJ2-4,TGTGCCAGCACCACAGGGGGCGGTTTTGCCAAAAACATTCAGTACTTC,CASTTGGGFAKNIQYF
many,TRBD2,TRBV20-1,TRBJ2-1,TGCAGTGCTAGGAGACTAGCGGGTTACAATGAGCAGTTCTTC,CSARRLAGYNEQFF
many,TRBD1,TRBV11-2,TRBJ2-5,TGTGCCAGCAACAGGGGGTTTGAGACCCAGTACTTC,CASNRGFETQYF
many,-,TRBV19,TRBJ2-1,TGTGCCAGTAGTATAGTAGTTTGGCTAGACTACAATGAGCAGTTCTTC,CASSIVVWLDYNEQFF
-,TRBD1,TRBV18,TRBJ2-2,TGTGCCAGCTCATCGGGGACAGGGATAGTAACCGGGGAGCTGTTCTTT,CASSSGTGIVTGELFF
few,-,TRBV7-9,TRBJ2-7,TGTGCCACCAGGACCTTAGGTAACGAGCAGTACTTC,CATRTLGNEQYF
many,-,TRBV24-1,TRBJ2-7,TGTGCCACCAGCGCCGGGACAAATTCCCACGAGCAGTACTTC,CATSAGTNSHEQYF
few,TRBD2,TRBV29-1,TRBJ2-5,TGCAGCGTTGAAGATCTAATAGCGGGGGGGCCTCTGAATCCTGAGACCCAGTACTTC,CSVEDLIAGGPLNPETQYF
many,-,TRBV28,TRBJ2-7,TGTGCCAGCAGCAACGGCCCGGCGAGCGAGCAGTACTTC,CASSNGPASEQYF
-,-,TRBV20-1,TRBJ2-1,TGCAGCGCTCGGGACGGCCGAAATGAGCAGTTCTTC,CSARDGRNEQFF
-,-,TRBV7-3,TRBJ1-2,TGTGCCAGCGGCCCCTCTTGGGGAGTCCAGGGAGGCTACACCTTC,CASGPSWGVQGGYTF
many,-,TRBV6-1,TRBJ2-1,TGTGCCAGCAGTGAAGCGCTAAGGGTAGGGAGTCGCAATGAGCAGTTCTTC,CASSEALRVGSRNEQFF
-,-,TRBV29-1,TRBJ1-2,TGCAGCGCCCGCCAGGTTACGGACGGGGGCTACACCTTC,CSARQVTDGGYTF
many,-,TRBV6-1,TRBJ1-5,TGTGCCAGCAGTCCGGGGGACCTTAGCAATCAGCCCCAGCATTTT,CASSPGDLSNQPQHF
many,-,TRBV5-1,TRBJ1-2,TGCGCCAGCAGCTCCGCCGGGACATACTATGGCTACACCTTC,CASSSAGTYYGYTF
-,-,TRBV7-9,TRBJ1-2,TGTGCCAGCAGCTTAAGTATAGGGACCGCCTCACTTTATGGCTACACCTTC,CASSLSIGTASLYGYTF
-,-,TRBV30,TRBJ2-3,TGTGCCTGGAGTATCCTAGCCCCAGATACGCAGTATTTT,CAWSILAPDTQYF
many,-,TRBV20-1,TRBJ1-2,TGCAGCCTCCCGGGGGGTTCCGGCTATGGCTACACCTTC,CSLPGGSGYGYTF
few,-,TRBV6-1,TRBJ1-3,TGTGCCAGCAGCCGTTCCCCTCGCTCTGGAAACACCATATATTTT,CASSRSPRSGNTIYF
few,-,TRBV5-6,TRBJ1-2,TGTGCCAGCAGCTTCATCCGCCCAGGCCCTAACTATGGCTACACCTTC,CASSFIRPGPNYGYTF
many,-,TRBV18,TRBJ1-1,TGTGCCAGCTCACCAGGGGTGAACACTGAAGCTTTCTTT,CASSPGVNTEAFF
many,-,TRBV5-8,TRBJ1-1,TGTGCCAGCAGCTTGGATACAGAGAACACTGAAGCTTTCTTT,CASSLDTENTEAFF
-,TRBD2,TRBV27,TRBJ2-1,TGTGCCAGCAGTCTAAGCGGGAGGAACTACAATGAGCAGTTCTTC,CASSLSGRNYNEQFF
many,TRBD2,TRBV20-1,TRBJ2-7,TGCAGTGCTCTCACTACTACTAGCGGGAGTCGCTCCGAGCAGTACTTC,CSALTTTSGSRSEQYF
many,-,TRBV20-1,TRBJ2-1,TGCAGTGCTAGACTGACTCTTGTGAGTGAGCAGTTCTTC,CSARLTLVSEQFF
-,-,TRBV10-3,TRBJ2-7,TGTGCCATCAGTGGCAGGGTACTAGAGACTGCCTACGAGCAGTACTTC,CAISGRVLETAYEQYF
many,-,TRBV20-1,TRBJ2-1,TGCAGTGCTAGAGCCCTGACAGGCTTCAATGAGCAGTTCTTC,CSARALTGFNEQFF
-,-,TRBV20-1,TRBJ2-2,TGCAGTGCTAGACCGGACAGTGGTAACACCGGGGAGCTGTTTTTT,CSARPDSGNTGELFF
many,-,TRBV6-1,TRBJ1-1,TGTGCCAGCAAAAGCCCTCAGGGGACTGAAGCTTTCTTT,CASKSPQGTEAFF
many,-,TRBV2,TRBJ1-6,TGTGCCAGCAGTCCCCAAAATAATTCACCCCTCCACTTT,CASSPQNNSPLHF
-,TRBD2,TRBV20-1,TRBJ2-1,TGCAGTGCTAGAGATTGGGGCCTAGCGGGGGGTCGGGAGCAGTTCTTC,CSARDWGLAGGREQFF
many,-,TRBV7-3,TRBJ2-6,TGTGCCAGCAGCTTATTGGGTTCTGGGGCCAACGTCCTGACTTTC,CASSLLGSGANVLTF
many,TRBD1,TRBV18,TRBJ2-5,TGTGCCAGCAGTCCAGGGGGAGAGACCCAGTACTTC,CASSPGGETQYF
many,-,TRBV5-8,TRBJ2-1,TGTGCCAGCAGCCAGTACAGGGCGTATGAGCAGTTCTTC,CASSQYRAYEQFF
-,TRBD1,TRBV5-1,TRBJ1-2,TGCGCCAGCAGCAGCGGGACAGACGGTGGCTACACCTTC,CASSSGTDGGYTF
many,-,TRBV11-2,TRBJ1-4,TGTGCCAGCAGCTTAGATCTAGGCTCGGAGGAAAAACTGTTTTTT,CASSLDLGSEEKLFF
-,TRBD2,TRBV5-6,TRBJ2-3,TGTGCCAGCAGCTTGTTTGGGACTAGGACTAGCACAGATACGCAGTATTTT,CASSLFGTRTSTDTQYF
many,-,TRBV5-6,TRBJ1-2,TGTGCCAGCAGCTTAACATCTCCGGAATATGGCTACACCTTC,CASSLTSPEYGYTF
-,TRBD2,TRBV28,TRBJ2-1,TGTGCCAGCAGTGAACCTAGCGGTACGTCTAGGGATGAGCAGTTCTTC,CASSEPSGTSRDEQFF
many,TRBD1,TRBV12-5,TRBJ2-2,TGTGCTAGTGGACAACGGACAGGGTTCGCCGGGGAGCTGTTTTTT,CASGQRTGFAGELFF
few,-,TRBV3-1,TRBJ2-1,TGTGCCAGCAGCCCGATCGGAGCGAAGACTTACAATGAGCAGTTCTTC,CASSPIGAKTYNEQFF
many,TRBD2,TRBV20-1,TRBJ2-1,TGCAGTGCTAGAAGGGGCGGGAGGGCTGAGAATGAGCAGTTCTTC,CSARRGGRAENEQFF
-,-,TRBV7-2,TRBJ2-2,TGTGCCAGCAGCTTGGGACATCTCACCGGGGAGCTGTTTTTT,CASSLGHLTGELFF
few,-,TRBV19,TRBJ1-2,TGTGCCAGTACACCGGCCTTCGGGGATGGCTACACCTTC,CASTPAFGDGYTF
few,-,TRBV28,TRBJ1-2,TGTGCCAGCAGTTTAATGAGGATAAGTGGCTACACCTTC,CASSLMRISGYTF
few,TRBD2,TRBV24-1,TRBJ2-2,TGTGCCACCAGTGCTAGCGGGACGAACACCGGGGAGCTGTTTTTT,CATSASGTNTGELFF
-,-,TRBV2,TRBJ2-5,TGTGCCAGCCAACAACTCCCAGAGACCCAGCACTTC,CASQQLPETQHF
-,-,TRBV20-1,TRBJ1-6,TGCAGTGCTAGAGGTCGAGTGCAGGGCGTCAATTCACCCCTCCACTTT,CSARGRVQGVNSPLHF
many,-,TRBV3-1,TRBJ2-7,TGTGCCAGCAGCCCCACGTCCGCCTACGAGCAGTACTTC,CASSPTSAYEQYF
-,-,TRBV20-1,TRBJ2-4,TGCAGTGCTAAAGGAGGGGGAAGGGGGCTAGCCAAAAACATTCAGTACTTC,CSAKGGGRGLAKNIQYF
-,-,TRBV10-3,TRBJ1-1,TGTGCCATCAGTGAAACGGACGGGAACACTGAAGCTTTCTTT,CAISETDGNTEAFF